This TCR beta chain was captured in a study of blood T cell repertoires in COVID-19 (TCRdb year 2020). About the study as a whole: Collaborator samples came from the United States, Italy and Spain and covered acute and convalescent phases of COVID-19. Where available, HLA class I and class II types were taken from metadata supplied by the sample provider and were not determined by assay-based typing. A de-identified subject ID, COVID-19 status, age in years and sex were almost always included in the sample metadata. The prospective study material was composed of cDNA or gDNA derived from T cells, B-cell-depleted T cells, or PBMCs. Subjects who had been exposed to COVID-19, were actively infected with it, or had recovered from it provided the deeply sampled blood TCRbeta repertoires that made up the dataset. The repertoires were released in a freely available public database meant as a resource for research on the immune response to SARS-CoV-2. The samples were drawn from the first 160 participants of the ongoing ImmuneRACE study and from 950 to 1,500 subjects provided by 6 global collaborators. Broad study findings and their caveats: How much clinical and demographic metadata was included differed by source and by participant, and the metadata was provided uncurated.

TCRbeta CDR3 regions were amplified from genomic DNA by means of the immunoSEQ Assay, a bias-controlled multiplex PCR. In the authors' own workflow: Within the assay, amplification of reference gene primers was used to estimate how many nucleated cells each sample contained. To quantify the absolute abundance of each unique TCRbeta CDR3 rearrangement, sequence reads were collapsed and filtered. Productive Simpson clonality was computed per sample as the square root of Simpson's diversity index over productive rearrangements. This is the immuneACCESS table as TCRdb keeps it, with only in-frame sequences that have V and J called. A part of the clones is gone; compared with another copy, unresolved V genes explain less than half, and the rest is unexplained. That table gives V, J and clone size, and the DNA gave D and trimming. Within this sample are fewer than 200,000 clones, with 88% of them counted one time only. The top ten clonotypes cover around 24% of the sample.

To note about this clone: The antigen this receptor binds is unknown. No base quality information exists; no much larger clone differs at one position.

Collaborating institutions collected whole blood in K2EDTA tubes following their own protocols. For TCRbeta analysis, collaborators shipped samples as frozen whole blood, isolated PBMCs, or DNA extracted from either of those sample types. The sequenced sample was peripheral blood. The sequence came from a man between 60 and 75 years old with acute or convalescent COVID-19.

In nucleotides, the sequence is TGCAGCGTGACCCCCCCAGGGAACACTGAAGCTTTCTTT. The encoded protein is CSVTPPGNTEAFF. This chain is built from TRBV29-1 and TRBJ1-1, with the D gene not confidently named. The junction carries 12 bases between V and J, which are trimmed by 6 bases and 1 base respectively. From cysteine to phenylalanine, the CDR3 is 13 amino acids long. CDR3 DNA only is kept here, 39 bases in frame from base 1. The germline V gene encodes CDR1 SQVTM and CDR2 ANQGSEA.